The rows below give T cell receptor beta chains drawn from one sample of a study of T cell clones after liver transplantation. The method was immunoSEQ multiplex PCR; TCRdb's version includes in-frame clones alone and lacks a portion of them. There are about 78,000 clones in the sample; over 70% occur only once, and about 0.64% lies in the top ten. The sample in question was CD4+ T cells from blood, obtained before liver transplant. These receptors all come from a human donor who received a liver transplant. The CDR3 runs from the conserved cysteine through the conserved F or W. D genes are given only for firm matches. Where a row states a size, it is once, few, many or the class of an expanded clone; other rows omit it.

TRBV28	.	TRBJ1-2	few	CASSLFQSGYTF	TGTGCCAGCAGTTTATTTCAGTCGGGCTACACCTTC
TRBV5-3	.	TRBJ2-5	.	CARIQPRGEKETQYF	TGTGCCAGAATCCAACCTAGGGGGGAAAAAGAGACCCAGTACTTC
TRBV28	TRBD2	TRBJ2-1	.	CASSLGTSGSSYNEQFF	TGTGCCAGCAGTTTAGGGACTAGCGGGAGCTCCTACAATGAGCAGTTCTTC
TRBV7-2	.	TRBJ2-2	once	CASSSRSAGELFF	TGTGCCAGCAGCTCCCGGTCGGCCGGGGAGCTGTTTTTT
TRBV5-1	.	TRBJ2-6	few	CASTDLSGANVLTF	TGCGCCAGCACAGATCTCTCTGGGGCCAACGTCCTGACTTTC
TRBV28	.	TRBJ1-2	.	CASSSSGGGYTF	TGTGCCAGCAGTTCCTCCGGGGGGGGCTACACCTTC
TRBV6-5	.	TRBJ1-1	.	CASSYPRSRVAFF	TGTGCCAGCAGTTACCCACGGTCACGGGTCGCTTTCTTT
TRBV29-1	.	TRBJ2-1	few	CSVEGTLWEQFF	TGCAGCGTTGAAGGGACCCTTTGGGAGCAGTTCTTC
TRBV27	TRBD1	TRBJ2-7	.	CASSLSGTGPYEQYF	TGTGCCAGCAGTTTATCCGGGACAGGGCCCTACGAGCAGTACTTC
TRBV6-1	.	TRBJ2-6	.	CASGLHYSGANVLTF	TGTGCCAGCGGGCTACATTACTCTGGGGCCAACGTCCTGACTTTC
TRBV10-2	TRBD2	TRBJ2-7	.	CASSGSLGGRAYEQYF	TGCGCCAGCAGTGGGTCTTTAGGTGGGAGGGCCTACGAGCAGTACTTC
TRBV11-3	.	TRBJ1-1	.	CASSSDTAGTEAFF	TGTGCCAGCAGCTCAGACACGGCTGGCACTGAAGCTTTCTTT
TRBV6-5	.	TRBJ2-4	.	CASSPPEARAIQYF	TGTGCCAGCAGTCCCCCGGAGGCGCGGGCCATTCAGTACTTC
TRBV6-6	.	TRBJ2-1	.	CASRPDSSYNEQFF	TGTGCCAGCAGACCCGACAGTTCCTACAATGAGCAGTTCTTC
TRBV4-3	TRBD1	TRBJ1-6	.	CASSQERGTGGSPLHF	TGCGCCAGCAGCCAAGAAAGAGGGACAGGGGGATCACCCCTCCACTTT
TRBV9	.	TRBJ1-2	few	CASSVDYYGYTF	TGTGCCAGCAGCGTAGACTACTATGGTTACACCTTC
TRBV18	.	TRBJ1-4	once	CASSPIGKPDEKLFF	TGTGCCAGCTCACCAATCGGCAAACCCGATGAAAAACTGTTTTTT
TRBV27	.	TRBJ1-1	.	CASSLRAVGSTEAFF	TGTGCCAGCAGTTTAAGGGCGGTGGGGAGCACTGAAGCTTTCTTT
TRBV14	.	TRBJ1-2	.	CASSQDFGSYRDYGYTF	TGTGCCAGCAGCCAAGATTTCGGCTCTTATAGGGATTATGGCTACACCTTC
TRBV7-9	.	TRBJ2-2	.	CASSATMYANTGELFF	TGTGCCAGCAGCGCGACAATGTACGCGAACACCGGGGAGCTGTTTTTT
TRBV18	.	TRBJ2-5	.	CASSSEGETQYF	TGTGCCAGCTCTTCGGAGGGGGAGACCCAGTACTTC
TRBV15	.	TRBJ1-5	.	CATSREGAQPQHF	TGTGCCACCAGCAGAGAGGGGGCTCAGCCCCAGCATTTT
TRBV30	.	TRBJ2-6	.	CAWSVSWAVSGANVLTF	TGTGCCTGGAGTGTATCTTGGGCAGTCTCTGGGGCCAACGTCCTGACTTTC
TRBV7-9	.	TRBJ2-3	.	CASSLRLQTDTQYF	TGTGCCAGCAGCTTAAGACTACAAACAGATACGCAGTATTTT
TRBV5-4	.	TRBJ1-2	few	CASSPLPALRPNKNYGYTF	TGTGCCAGCAGCCCACTACCCGCCTTGCGTCCAAACAAAAACTATGGCTACACCTTC
TRBV6-6	.	TRBJ2-1	.	CASISTRLPSYNEQFF	TGTGCCAGCATCTCTACACGACTACCCTCCTACAATGAGCAGTTCTTC
TRBV19	.	TRBJ2-7	.	CASSLNGQLGQYF	TGTGCCAGTAGTCTAAACGGGCAACTTGGGCAGTACTTC
TRBV2	TRBD2	TRBJ2-1	.	CASSVWTSGLEQFF	TGTGCCAGCAGTGTTTGGACTAGCGGGCTTGAGCAGTTCTTC
TRBV7-9	TRBD2	TRBJ2-3	.	CASNSPGLAGTDTQYF	TGTGCCAGCAACTCCCCGGGACTAGCGGGCACAGATACGCAGTATTTT
TRBV9	.	TRBJ1-4	.	CASSATQGTNEKLFF	TGTGCCAGCAGCGCTACCCAGGGAACTAATGAAAAACTGTTTTTT
TRBV9	.	TRBJ1-3	.	CASSATGGNTIYF	TGTGCCAGCAGCGCAACAGGGGGAAACACCATATATTTT
TRBV7-9	.	TRBJ2-4	.	CASSARGLAKNIQYF	TGTGCCAGCAGCGCTCGGGGGCTAGCCAAAAACATTCAGTACTTC
TRBV5-1	.	TRBJ2-6	.	CASSLTLGGGANVLTF	TGCGCCAGCAGCTTGACCCTCGGTGGTGGGGCCAACGTCCTGACTTTC
TRBV7-8	.	TRBJ2-2	once	CASSLGLALPLNTGELFF	TGTGCCAGCAGCTTAGGATTGGCACTGCCCTTAAACACCGGGGAGCTGTTTTTT
TRBV6-1	.	TRBJ1-1	.	CASTDPRVGLTEAFF	TGTGCCAGCACCGACCCTAGGGTCGGTCTTACTGAAGCTTTCTTT
TRBV6-6	.	TRBJ1-2	.	CASSRDGFNYGYTF	TGTGCCAGCAGTAGGGACGGATTTAACTATGGCTACACCTTC
TRBV30	TRBD1	TRBJ1-5	.	CAWSLQGGQPQHF	TGTGCCTGGAGTCTACAGGGGGGTCAGCCCCAGCATTTT
TRBV7-9	TRBD1	TRBJ1-4	.	CASSLGQGNEKLFF	TGTGCCAGCAGCTTAGGACAGGGTAATGAAAAACTGTTTTTT
TRBV7-8	TRBD1	TRBJ2-5	.	CASSLEGTVQETQYF	TGTGCCAGCAGTTTAGAAGGGACAGTCCAAGAGACCCAGTACTTC
TRBV5-1	TRBD2	TRBJ2-7	.	CASSLDTSGRYEQYF	TGCGCCAGCAGCTTGGACACTAGCGGGCGCTACGAGCAGTACTTC
TRBV11-3	.	TRBJ2-1	.	CASSLAPGREQFF	TGTGCCAGCAGCTTAGCCCCAGGGCGTGAGCAGTTCTTC
TRBV29-1	.	TRBJ2-5	.	CSVTPFETQYF	TGCAGCGTGACCCCGTTTGAGACCCAGTACTTC
TRBV6-4	.	TRBJ2-1	.	CASSGGEHWEQFF	TGTGCCAGCAGTGGTGGGGAACATTGGGAGCAGTTCTTC
TRBV30	.	TRBJ2-6	.	CAWSVLGPGANVLTF	TGTGCCTGGAGTGTACTGGGACCTGGGGCCAACGTCCTGACTTTC
TRBV2	.	TRBJ2-5	.	CASRPNMGGAETQYF	TGTGCCAGCAGGCCTAACATGGGGGGCGCGGAGACCCAGTACTTC
TRBV6-6	.	TRBJ1-2	.	CASRASGTFYGYTF	TGTGCCAGCAGGGCCTCCGGGACCTTCTATGGCTACACCTTC
TRBV5-1	TRBD2	TRBJ2-3	.	CASSLWGGTDTQYF	TGCGCCAGCAGCTTATGGGGGGGAACAGATACGCAGTATTTT
TRBV7-8	TRBD1	TRBJ1-2	.	CASSFNRGDGGYTF	TGTGCCAGCAGCTTCAACAGGGGAGATGGTGGCTACACCTTC
TRBV9	.	TRBJ2-1	.	CASSVGGRTSYNEQFF	TGTGCCAGCAGCGTAGGTGGGCGGACTTCCTACAATGAGCAGTTCTTC
TRBV5-1	.	TRBJ1-4	.	CASSLSYGNEKLFF	TGCGCCAGCAGCTTATCATACGGGAATGAAAAACTGTTTTTT
TRBV7-8	TRBD1	TRBJ1-2	.	CASSFPPGQAIGYGYTF	TGTGCCAGCAGCTTTCCACCGGGACAGGCCATTGGGTATGGCTACACCTTC
TRBV18	.	TRBJ1-1	few	CASSPRAGPEAFF	TGTGCCAGCTCACCACGGGCAGGCCCTGAAGCTTTCTTT
TRBV10-3	.	TRBJ1-1	.	CAISELSENTEAFF	TGTGCCATCAGTGAGTTGTCAGAGAACACTGAAGCTTTCTTT
TRBV11-2	TRBD1	TRBJ2-2	.	CASTPGTGIFGELFF	TGTGCCAGCACCCCCGGGACAGGGATCTTCGGGGAGCTGTTTTTT
TRBV19	.	TRBJ2-7	.	CASSIRATSSYEQYF	TGTGCCAGTAGTATACGGGCCACCAGCTCCTACGAGCAGTACTTC
TRBV7-9	.	TRBJ1-4	.	CASSLISGSTNEKLFF	TGTGCCAGCAGCTTAATATCAGGGTCAACTAATGAAAAACTGTTTTTT